The present T cell receptor (beta chain) was sequenced within a study of early T cells in non-severe SARS-CoV-2 infection. J gave up 6 bases and V 0 bases, and 6 bases lay outside the gene matches. The CDR3 spans 15 residues. Germline V gives CDR1 SGHRS, CDR2 YFSETQ. A single record per CDR3 protein comes from TCRdb applying MiXCR to the 5' RACE reads. Of tens of thousands of distinct CDR3 sequences detected, roughly 12% appear once; the ten largest clones hold 4% to 5%. This receptor was identified in an adult who was a healthcare worker with PCR-confirmed SARS-CoV-2 infection or an uninfected control (not recorded which). This chain joins TRBV5-1 and TRBJ2-5, with 9 bases identical to TRBD2. Source material: whole blood. This CDR3 reads CASSLAAGGPKTQYF. CDR3 nucleotides: TGCGCCAGCAGCTTGGCGGCGGGAGGGCCGAAGACCCAGTACTTC.